The sequence of this T cell receptor beta chain was determined in a study of blood T cell repertoires in COVID-19. In the study's own analysis: Reference gene primer amplification gave nucleated cell count estimates. Some clones are missing from TCRdb's copy, which holds only in-frame ones; the method was immunoSEQ multiplex PCR. From that table come the V and J calls and clone size; the DNA was used to work out D and trimming. The profile shows 90,000 to 130,000 clones, around 90% of them singletons. The CDR3 runs to 14 residues. The J segment lost 6 bases and the V segment lost 5 bases, leaving 7 bases of the junction unmatched. Per the germline V gene, CDR1 is LGHNT and CDR2 is FRNRAP.

Material for sequencing was peripheral blood. V and J are TRBV12-5 and TRBJ1-2, with 9 nucleotides matching TRBD1. This clonotype originated in a human donor in a cohort sampled during active COVID-19. In DNA form, the CDR3 reads TGTGCTAGTGGTCCACGGACAGGGGTGGATGGCTACACCTTC. As protein: CASGPRTGVDGYTF.